The 10 T cell receptor beta chains reported below all come from one sample, sequenced in a study of cytomegalovirus exposure and HLA in healthy donors. The PCR contained 60 Vbeta and 13 Jbeta primers. Data came from immunoSEQ multiplex PCR; TCRdb stores just in-frame clones and leaves some out. There are about 160,000 clones in the sample; around 80% occur only once, and roughly 1.6% lies in the top ten. Material for sequencing was PBMCs. The receptor source for this set is a girl aged 5 to 17 in good health and CMV-seropositive.

The V and J genes are TRBV2 and TRBJ2-7, with D perhaps matching TRBD1 (5 bases). Germline V gene lookup returns CDR1 SNHLY and CDR2 FYNNEI. The CDR3 has 12 amino acids. Trimming stripped 6 bases from V and 3 bases from J, with 9 bases between. The CDR3 DNA sequence: TGTGCCAGCAGCCCAACAGGCTACGAGCAGTACTTC. Translation: CASSPTGYEQYF. The complete variable domain, with remaining parts taken from reference TRBV2 and TRBJ2-7, reads EPEVTQTPSHQVTQMGQEVILRCVPISNHLYFYWYRQILGQKVEFLVSFYNNEISEKSEIFDDQFSVERPDGSNFTLKIRSTKLEDSAMYFCASSPTGYEQYFGPGTRLTVT.

The gene calls are TRBV10-3 and TRBJ2-2, with 7 bases that match TRBD1. V was clipped by 7 bases and J by 0 bases; unmatched bases: 2. This CDR3 is built from 14 residues. Looked up from germline, CDR1 is ENHRY and CDR2 is SYGVKD. CDR3 protein: CAIKGGANTGELFF. The DNA for the CDR3 is TGTGCCATCAAAGGGGGCGCGAACACCGGGGAGCTGTTTTTT.

The V and J genes are TRBV25-1 and TRBJ2-1, with 7 nucleotides matching TRBD1. The V gene end was trimmed by 4 bases and the J gene end by 3 bases; junction bases not matched to a gene: 9. CDR3 length: 16 residues. The V gene's germline CDR1 is MGHDK and CDR2 SYGVNS. The CDR3 region is CASSVGQINFYNEQFF. In DNA form, the CDR3 reads TGTGCCAGCAGTGTGGGACAGATAAACTTCTACAATGAGCAGTTCTTC.

This clone was recorded once. The rearrangement links TRBV18 to TRBJ1-2; perhaps TRBD1 as D (5 bases). With 6 bases removed from V and 3 bases from J, the gap between germline ends came to 20 bases. The CDR3 is made up of 16 amino acids. Germline lookup yields CDR1 KGHSH and CDR2 LQKENI. This chain's CDR3 is CASSLFRDPGDYGYTF. CDR3 DNA: TGTGCCAGCTCGCTTTTTCGGGACCCGGGGGACTATGGCTACACCTTC.

CDR3 DNA sequence: TGCGCCAGCAGCCCGCAGGAGGGGGCTTACAATGAGCAGTTCTTC. Amino acid sequence: CASSPQEGAYNEQFF. The rearrangement uses TRBV5-1 and TRBJ2-1, with D possibly TRBD1 on 7 matching bases. This CDR3 contains 15 residues. The germline V and J ends were trimmed by 4 bases and 4 bases, with 15 bases remaining between them. Germline values: CDR1 SGHRS, CDR2 YFSETQ.

The CDR3 reads CASSNELRGTGTDEQFF. In DNA form, the CDR3 reads TGCGCCAGCAGCAACGAGTTGAGGGGGACAGGGACGGATGAGCAGTTCTTC. The chain combines TRBV5-1 with TRBJ2-1; 9 bases fit TRBD1. The V segment lost 4 bases and the J segment 8 bases; nucleotides outside the gene matches: 16. In germline, CDR1 is SGHRS, CDR2 YFSETQ. The CDR3 consists of 17 residues.

This clone was counted once. The chain carries TRBV9 and TRBJ1-5; D is perhaps TRBD1 (6 bases). This CDR3 region has 14 residues. The V end lost 2 bases, the J end lost 2 bases, and 8 bases lay between the germline ends. Germline V gene data show CDR1 as SGDLS and CDR2 as YYNGEE. In nucleotides, the CDR3 is TGTGCCAGCAGCGTTTCAGGGGGCAATCAGCCCCAGCATTTT. It translates to CASSVSGGNQPQHF.

This clone was detected a few times. The CDR3 sequence: CASSARQGPQETQYF. The CDR3 region has the DNA TGTGCCAGCAGCGCACGACAGGGCCCACAAGAGACCCAGTACTTC. V gene TRBV9 combines with J gene TRBJ2-5, with 7 bases aligning to TRBD1. Germline CDR1 SGDLS, CDR2 YYNGEE. The CDR3 spans 15 residues. V shed 3 bases and J 2 bases; nucleotides not matched to a gene: 7.

The chain couples TRBV5-1 to TRBJ2-5; 7 positions agree with TRBD2. The J segment lost 4 bases and the V segment lost 0 bases, leaving 3 bases of the junction unmatched. Germline CDR1 is SGHRS and CDR2 is YFSETQ. The CDR3 contains 14 residues. CDR3: CASSLAAGVETQYF. CDR3 sequence (DNA): TGCGCCAGCAGCTTGGCGGCGGGGGTAGAGACCCAGTACTTC.

The chain couples TRBV5-4 to TRBJ2-1; TRBD2 might be the D (5 bases). Germline V gene data show CDR1 as SGHNT and CDR2 as YYREEE (reference sequence). The CDR3 has 15 amino acids. The V end was cut by 2 bases, the J end by 0 bases, with 9 bases between. DNA of the CDR3: TGTGCCAGCAGCTTTGAGGGCCGCTCCTACAATGAGCAGTTCTTC. Residues: CASSFEGRSYNEQFF.